This is a list of T cell receptor beta chains from one sample in a study of blood T cell repertoires in COVID-19. Repertoires were generated with immunoSEQ multiplex PCR, while TCRdb's copy carries only in-frame clones and drops some. The data contain approximately 97,000 clones, around 92% of them seen just once; the ten biggest clones take up around 4%. What was sequenced was peripheral blood. These receptor sequences come from a man aged 18 to 35 with acute or convalescent COVID-19. Each CDR3 is given without its conserved first and last residue.

J gene	V gene	CDR3 length	CDR3 protein
TRBJ2-2	TRBV11-2	13	ASSLRWDMRGELF
TRBJ1-5	TRBV4-1	13	ASSPRQGPNQPQH
TRBJ2-1	TRBV10-1	12	ASSESLEYNEQF
TRBJ2-1	TRBV18	15	ASSSPSIAGDHNEQF
TRBJ1-2	TRBV3-1/TRBV3-2	14	ASSQGTGGGHYGYT
TRBJ1-4	TRBV7-4	14	ASSWTGVVANEKLF
TRBJ1-6	TRBV12-3/TRBV12-4	11	ASSGQNNSPLH
TRBJ2-3	TRBV7-9	15	ASSFRTSGRHTDTQY
TRBJ1-2	TRBV9	13	ASSAQVAANYGYT
TRBJ1-1	TRBV27	13	ASSLTGGRGTEAF
TRBJ1-5	TRBV19	13	ASSIQQGDNQPQH
TRBJ1-2	TRBV27	12	ASSGQGIYYGYT
TRBJ2-1	TRBV11-2	13	ASSTWVAGDNEQF
TRBJ1-5	TRBV5-1	13	ASSLVGASNQPQH
TRBJ1-5	TRBV24-1	12	ATSDRDRDQPQH
TRBJ1-1	TRBV5-8	12	ASSLLGWGRRAF
TRBJ2-3	TRBV19	10	ASSATTDTQY
TRBJ1-3	TRBV3-1/TRBV3-2	13	ASSQVSGGGNTIY
TRBJ1-1	TRBV20-1	12	SARGRKANTEAF
TRBJ2-1	TRBV5-4	15	ASSGSTSGTEVDEQF
TRBJ2-3	TRBV4-1	11	ASSPREGDTQY
TRBJ1-6	TRBV6-6	14	ASSFGPGQNNSPLH
TRBJ2-7	TRBV6-6	17	ASSHQLGLTSGSSYEQY
TRBJ2-2	TRBV9	12	ASSARGNTGELF